A single sample is the source of the 6 T cell receptor beta chains below, sequenced in a study of OX40 agonist ivuxolimab in advanced cancers. The library was produced with the immunoSEQ multiplex PCR assay. TCRdb limited this immuneACCESS table to in-frame rearrangements with V and J called. A share of clones is missing; checked studies link under half to unresolved V genes, and the rest is unexplained. The sample table contains almost 85,000 clones; only one count was recorded for roughly nine tenths of them. The top ten constitute roughly 0.2% of the sample. The material was CD4+ or CD8+ T cells sorted from blood, obtained in a trial of the OX40 agonist ivuxolimab. Every receptor here comes from an adult with an advanced solid tumor such as melanoma, head and neck, liver or kidney cancer.

This clone was found once. This CDR3 is also generated by other DNA sequences in the sample. This chain connects TRBV9 to TRBJ2-7; no firm D call. The V end lost 0 bases, the J end lost 2 bases, and 9 bases lay between the germline ends. Germline CDR1 reads SGDLS; CDR2 reads YYNGEE. The CDR3 consists of 14 residues. The CDR3 region has the DNA TGTGCCAGCAGCGTAGCTGCACAGACCTACGAGCAGTACTTC. This translates into CASSVAAQTYEQYF. Full variable domain (remainder filled in from reference TRBV9 and TRBJ2-7): DSGVTQTPKHLITATGQRVTLRCSPRSGDLSVYWYQQSLDQGLQFLIQYYNGEERAKGNILERFSAQQFPDLHSELNLSSLELGDSALYFCASSVAAQTYEQYFGPGTRLTVT.

The CDR3 DNA reads as TGTGCCAGTAGTACGAATACCCTTCTTGAAGCGGGGGTCAACAATGAGCAGTTCTTC. Translated: CASSTNTLLEAGVNNEQFF. The chain uses TRBV19 and TRBJ2-1; 8 bases are shared with TRBD2. This CDR3 is built from 19 residues. V was clipped by 4 bases and J by 5 bases; unmatched bases: 19. CDR1 and CDR2 from the germline V gene are LNHDA and SQIVND (reference sequence).

V and J are TRBV30 and TRBJ2-7; D gene ambiguous. The V end lost 8 bases, the J end lost 2 bases, and 16 bases lay between the germline ends. The CDR3 covers 13 residues. CDR1 GTSNPN and CDR2 SVGIG come from the germline V gene (reference sequence). The CDR3 reads CAGALGKTYEQYF. The CDR3 DNA follows: TGTGCCGGCGCCCTAGGAAAGACCTACGAGCAGTACTTC.

The gene calls are TRBV18 and TRBJ2-1, with D perhaps assigned TRBD1 or TRBD2 (5 bases each). From germline, CDR1 is KGHSH and CDR2 LQKENI. The CDR3 runs to 15 residues. V lost 6 bases and J 0 bases, leaving 12 bases between the germline ends. In DNA, the CDR3 is TGTGCCAGCTCGCCCGGGACGCCCTCCTACAATGAGCAGTTCTTC. As protein: CASSPGTPSYNEQFF.

This rearrangement joins TRBV7-9 to TRBJ2-7; 10 positions match TRBD2. Germline assignment: CDR1 SEHNR and CDR2 FQNEAQ (reference sequence). V gave up 1 base and J gave up 4 bases; unmatched junction bases: 7. The CDR3 consists of 16 residues. The DNA of the CDR3 is TGTGCCAGCAGCTTAGAGTTCCCTAGCGGGAGTTACGAGCAGTACTTC. Its protein is CASSLEFPSGSYEQYF.

The chain links TRBV4-3 to TRBJ2-5; perhaps TRBD2 as D (7 bases). The CDR3 has 16 residues. Germline loops: CDR1 LGHNA, CDR2 YSLEER. V lost 0 bases and J lost 5, with 16 bases in between. This CDR3 is CASSQDGRRGDETQYF. The CDR3 bases are TGCGCCAGCAGCCAAGACGGGAGGAGGGGGGACGAGACCCAGTACTTC.